The 28 T cell receptor beta chains listed next were all sequenced from one sample in a study of blood T cell repertoires in COVID-19. The method was immunoSEQ multiplex PCR; TCRdb's version includes in-frame clones alone and lacks a portion of them. Among about 91,000 clones listed, around 88% were seen once. The specimen sequenced was peripheral blood. The receptor source for this set is an older woman with acute or convalescent COVID-19.

This rearrangement joins TRBV28 to TRBJ1-5, with a tentative D call TRBD1 (6 bases). CDR3 length: 13 amino acids. The germline V gene has CDR1 MDHEN and CDR2 SYDVKM. The CDR3 is CAISGGGNQPQHF. The CDR3 DNA is TGTGCTATAAGTGGGGGCGGAAATCAGCCCCAGCATTTT.

In this sample, this clone turned up once. The chain is built from TRBV6-5 and TRBJ2-1; the match to TRBD2 covers 9 bases. Germline V gene data show CDR1 as MNHEY and CDR2 as SVGAGI. The junction had 11 bases not matched to a gene; V was cut back by 2 bases and J by 12 bases. The CDR3 is 15 residues long. DNA of the CDR3: TGTGCCAGCAGTTACCTCGCGGGAGGGCCTCGATGGCAGTTCTTC. Its translation is CASSYLAGGPRWQFF.

This chain uses TRBV5-1 with TRBJ1-4; no clear D gene. The CDR3 spans 13 residues. Germline CDR1 SGHRS, CDR2 YFSETQ. Trimming shortened V by 4 bases and J by 6 bases, and 10 bases separated the two germline ends. CDR3 sequence: CASSLQLDEKLFF. CDR3 DNA: TGCGCCAGCAGCCTCCAACTAGATGAAAAACTGTTTTTT.

The chain links TRBV7-6 to TRBJ2-6, with no clear D. The germline V and J ends were trimmed by 2 bases and 4 bases, with 6 bases remaining between them. Germline V gives CDR1 SGHVS, CDR2 FNYEAQ. The CDR3 has 14 amino acids. CDR3 in amino acids: CASSLSSGANVLTF. CDR3 DNA sequence: TGTGCCAGCAGCTTATCATCCGGGGCCAACGTCCTGACTTTC.

This clone has more than one count but fewer than ten. V usage is TRBV7-8 and J usage is TRBJ1-1, with D possibly TRBD1 on 5 matching bases. Germline V gene sequence: CDR1 SGHVS, CDR2 FQNEAQ. The length of the CDR3 is 15 residues. V was trimmed by 5 bases and J by 2 bases, leaving 15 bases between them. CDR3 in amino acids: CASSPVRVANTEAFF. DNA of the CDR3: TGTGCCAGCAGCCCGGTCAGGGTAGCTAACACTGAAGCTTTCTTT.

The chain recombines TRBV4-1 with TRBJ1-3; D perhaps matches TRBD1 (6 bases). Germline assignment: CDR1 MGHRA and CDR2 YSYEKL. CDR3 length: 17 amino acids. V shed 3 bases and J shed 0 bases, with 15 bases lying between them. As DNA, the CDR3 is TGCGCCAGCAGCCACCCCGGGGGGGCCGTCTCTGGAAACACCATATATTTT. Translating gives CASSHPGGAVSGNTIYF.

This chain connects TRBV7-3 to TRBJ2-7; weak D call: TRBD2 (6 bases). CDR3 length: 14 amino acids. CDR1 and CDR2 from the germline V gene are SGHTA and FQGTGA. The V end lost 8 bases, the J end lost 4 bases, and 18 bases lay between the germline ends. The CDR3 is CASSGEVRPYEQYF. In nucleotides, the CDR3 is TGTGCCAGCTCGGGGGAGGTGAGGCCATACGAGCAGTACTTC.

The chain joins TRBV19 to TRBJ2-3; TRBD1 might be the D (6 bases). Germline V gives CDR1 LNHDA, CDR2 SQIVND (reference sequence). The germline V and J ends were trimmed by 4 bases and 5 bases, with 28 bases remaining between them. The CDR3 spans 19 residues. This CDR3 reads CASSTYPRQGRHAGDTQYF. The CDR3, as DNA: TGTGCCAGTAGTACTTATCCGCGGCAGGGGCGACACGCTGGAGATACGCAGTATTTT. Variable domain in full (rest from reference TRBV19 and TRBJ2-3): DGGITQSPKYLFRKEGQNVTLSCEQNLNHDAMYWYRQDPGQGLRLIYYSQIVNDFQKGDIAEGYSVSREKKESFPLTVTSAQKNPTAFYLCASSTYPRQGRHAGDTQYFGPGTRLTVL.

The V call is TRBV2, the J call TRBJ1-6; TRBD1 is a possible D gene (5 bases). Germline V gene data show CDR1 as SNHLY and CDR2 as FYNNEI. V shed 6 bases and J shed 2 bases, with 8 bases lying between them. The CDR3 covers 14 residues. This chain's CDR3 is CASSRDTYNSPLHF. CDR3 DNA: TGTGCCAGCAGCAGGGATACCTATAATTCACCCCTCCACTTT. Full variable domain (rest looked up from reference TRBV2 and TRBJ1-6): EPEVTQTPSHQVTQMGQEVILRCVPISNHLYFYWYRQILGQKVEFLVSFYNNEISEKSEIFDDQFSVERPDGSNFTLKIRSTKLEDSAMYFCASSRDTYNSPLHFGNGTRLTVT.

The rearrangement joins TRBV4-1 to TRBJ1-1; no firm D call. V lost 0 bases and J 2 bases, leaving 7 bases between the germline ends. Germline lookup yields CDR1 MGHRA and CDR2 YSYEKL. The CDR3 has 14 residues. CDR3 coding DNA: TGCGCCAGCAGCCAAGAGGAGATCAACACTGAAGCTTTCTTT. This codes for CASSQEEINTEAFF.

The rearrangement joins TRBV5-1 to TRBJ2-2; 12 nucleotides agree with TRBD1. V shed 2 bases, J shed 7 bases, and the junction held 6 bases outside the gene matches. Looked up from germline, CDR1 is SGHRS and CDR2 is YFSETQ. The CDR3 is made up of 16 amino acids. CDR3 bases: TGCGCCAGCAGCTTCCGGGACAGGGGGCCGTACGGGGAGCTGTTTTTT. Amino acids: CASSFRDRGPYGELFF.

The V and J genes are TRBV5-1 and TRBJ2-7; D remains ambiguous. Germline V CDR1 and CDR2: SGHRS, YFSETQ. The CDR3 spans 13 residues. Trimming took off 0 bases at V and 4 bases at J, with 8 bases between the two ends. CDR3 nucleotides: TGCGCCAGCAGCTTGGCCAAAGCGTACGAGCAGTACTTC. Its protein is CASSLAKAYEQYF.

The chain carries TRBV3-1 (or the pseudogene TRBV3-2) and TRBJ1-3; the D is unclear. The CDR3 spans 13 residues. CDR1 and CDR2 from the germline V gene are LGHDT and YNNKEL (reference sequence). Trimming removed 1 base at V and 3 bases at J, with 4 bases between. For the CDR3, the DNA is TGTGCCAGCAGCCAAGGACATGGAAACACCATATATTTT. Its translation is CASSQGHGNTIYF.

CDR3 nucleotides: TGTGCCAGCAACCAGGGGGCCAATGAGCAGTTCTTC. It encodes CASNQGANEQFF. The J gene is TRBJ2-1, the V gene TRBV12-3 or TRBV12-4, with 8 positions matching TRBD1. With V trimmed by 7 bases and J by 6 bases, 2 bases remained unmatched. The CDR3 covers 12 residues.

V and J are TRBV11-2 and TRBJ2-7; 8 positions agree with TRBD1. The CDR3 has 16 residues. Germline CDR1 is SGHAT and CDR2 is FQNNGV. V lost 2 bases and J lost 2; bases outside the gene matches: 8. This CDR3 reads CASSLRGQAIAYEQYF. CDR3 DNA sequence: TGTGCCAGCAGCTTAAGGGGACAGGCGATCGCCTACGAGCAGTACTTC.

This clone appeared a few times. This chain connects TRBV6-1 to TRBJ1-2; 7 bases fit TRBD1. The germline gives CDR1 MNHNS, CDR2 SASEGT. Losses at the gene ends were 3 bases for V and 3 bases for J; bases not matched to a gene: 7. The CDR3 has 15 amino acids. The CDR3 loop is CASSDPSRGDYGYTF. DNA for the CDR3: TGTGCCAGCAGTGACCCGAGCAGGGGGGACTATGGCTACACCTTC.

The chain recombines TRBV6-5 with TRBJ1-2; D ambiguous. Germline assignment: CDR1 MNHEY and CDR2 SVGAGI. This CDR3 contains 13 residues. Trimming cost V 5 bases and J 2 bases, with 9 bases left between them. The CDR3 sequence: CASSPTGNYGYTF. The CDR3 nucleotides read TGTGCCAGCAGTCCAACCGGGAACTATGGCTACACCTTC.

This chain links TRBV3-1 (or the pseudogene TRBV3-2) with TRBJ2-2, with 8 bases fitting TRBD2. J was trimmed by 2 bases and V by 0 bases; bases with no gene match: 8. CDR1 is LGHDT, CDR2 YNNKEL, per germline (reference sequence). The CDR3 runs to 18 residues. The CDR3 bases are TGTGCCAGCAGCCAAGATACTAGCGGCATTTCTAACACCGGGGAGCTGTTTTTT. Its translation: CASSQDTSGISNTGELFF.

The genes are TRBV28 and TRBJ2-7; 8 bases match TRBD1. From germline, CDR1 is MDHEN and CDR2 SYDVKM. This CDR3 spans 15 amino acids. The ends lost 4 bases at V and 3 bases at J; junction bases unmatched: 8. The CDR3: CASSSPRTGNYEQYF. CDR3 coding DNA: TGTGCCAGCAGTTCACCCCGGACAGGGAACTACGAGCAGTACTTC.

The chain has TRBV29-1 and TRBJ2-7; no clear D gene. From germline, CDR1 is SQVTM and CDR2 ANQGSEA. The CDR3 runs 15 residues. The ends were cut back, 1 base at V and 0 bases at J, with 13 bases in the middle. The CDR3 spells CSVEGTESSSYEQYF. CDR3 coding DNA: TGCAGCGTTGAAGGTACGGAGAGTAGCTCCTACGAGCAGTACTTC.

The rearrangement joins TRBV7-2 to TRBJ1-1; D is ambiguous. Trimming left V 2 bases short and J 6 bases short, with 13 bases between. Germline CDR1 SGHTA, CDR2 FQGNSA. The CDR3 contains 14 residues. The CDR3 loop reads CASSLYPNGAEAFF. The CDR3 DNA is TGTGCCAGCAGCTTATACCCAAACGGGGCTGAAGCTTTCTTT.

The sample holds a few counts of this clone. The CDR3 DNA follows: TGTGCCAGCAGCCAAGCGGCTTTGGGGGCCTATGGCTACACCTTC. Translation gives CASSQAALGAYGYTF. The chain is built from TRBV3-1 (or the pseudogene TRBV3-2) and TRBJ1-2, with D possibly being TRBD1 (6 bases). The V end was cut by 1 base, the J end by 4 bases, with 13 bases between. Germline CDR1 and CDR2: LGHDT and YNNKEL (reference sequence). CDR3 length: 15 amino acids.

The chain combines TRBV7-9 with TRBJ2-7, with D possibly being TRBD1 (6 bases). The V end was cut by 1 base, the J end by 2 bases, with 18 bases between. This CDR3 has 17 amino acids. Germline CDR1 is SEHNR and CDR2 is FQNEAQ (reference sequence). This CDR3 reads CASSLVAKQGLTYEQYF. The CDR3 DNA sequence: TGTGCCAGCAGCTTAGTCGCAAAACAGGGCCTAACCTACGAGCAGTACTTC.

This rearrangement joins TRBV5-5 to TRBJ1-3; possibly TRBD1 for D (6 bases). This CDR3 has 15 amino acids. The V end lost 0 bases, the J end lost 0 bases, and 7 bases lay between the germline ends. Germline V gene sequence: CDR1 SGHKS, CDR2 YYEKEE (reference sequence). CDR3 sequence: CASSLVDSSGNTIYF. DNA of the CDR3: TGTGCCAGCAGCTTGGTGGACAGCTCTGGAAACACCATATATTTT. Looking up the rest from reference TRBV5-5 and TRBJ1-3 gives the full variable domain: DAGVTQSPTHLIKTRGQQVTLRCSPISGHKSVSWYQQVLGQGPQFIFQYYEKEERGRGNFPDRFSARQFPNYSSELNVNALLLGDSALYLCASSLVDSSGNTIYFGEGSWLTVV.

The rearrangement uses TRBV18 and TRBJ2-1; D call uncertain. The CDR3 spans 14 residues. Germline V gene sequence: CDR1 KGHSH, CDR2 LQKENI. Trimming stripped 1 base from V and 4 bases from J, with 8 bases between. The CDR3 region has the DNA TGTGCCAGCTCACCACTAGTGACTTACAATGAGCAGTTCTTC. This gives the protein CASSPLVTYNEQFF. The whole variable domain, filled in from reference TRBV18 and TRBJ2-1, reads NAGVMQNPRHLVRRRGQEARLRCSPMKGHSHVYWYRQLPEEGLKFMVYLQKENIIDESGMPKERFSAEFPKEGPSILRIQQVVRGDSAAYFCASSPLVTYNEQFFGPGTRLTVL.

This rearrangement joins TRBV5-1 to TRBJ2-2; 11 nucleotides agree with TRBD1. Germline loops: CDR1 SGHRS, CDR2 YFSETQ. J was trimmed by 7 bases and V by 4 bases; bases with no gene match: 9. The CDR3 contains 16 residues. For the CDR3, the DNA is TGCGCCAGCAGCGGGTGGACAGGGGGCTATATCGGGGAGCTGTTTTTT. Its protein product is CASSGWTGGYIGELFF.

The CDR3 DNA is TGTGCCAGCAGCGTAGTATCCGGCGAAGGGGAACAAGAGACCCAGTACTTC. It yields the protein CASSVVSGEGEQETQYF. The chain employs TRBV9 and TRBJ2-5, with D possibly TRBD1 on 5 matching bases. The CDR3 has 17 residues. Germline lookup yields CDR1 SGDLS and CDR2 YYNGEE. The germline V and J ends were trimmed by 0 bases and 2 bases, with 17 bases remaining between them.

The genes are TRBV6-5 and TRBJ2-2; possible D gene TRBD1, 5 bases. The CDR3 sequence is 15 residues long. Trimming left V 2 bases short and J 2 bases short, with 9 bases between. Germline V gene sequence: CDR1 MNHEY, CDR2 SVGAGI. CDR3 DNA: TGTGCCAGCAGTTACCGACAGCCAAACACCGGGGAGCTGTTTTTT. It yields the protein CASSYRQPNTGELFF.